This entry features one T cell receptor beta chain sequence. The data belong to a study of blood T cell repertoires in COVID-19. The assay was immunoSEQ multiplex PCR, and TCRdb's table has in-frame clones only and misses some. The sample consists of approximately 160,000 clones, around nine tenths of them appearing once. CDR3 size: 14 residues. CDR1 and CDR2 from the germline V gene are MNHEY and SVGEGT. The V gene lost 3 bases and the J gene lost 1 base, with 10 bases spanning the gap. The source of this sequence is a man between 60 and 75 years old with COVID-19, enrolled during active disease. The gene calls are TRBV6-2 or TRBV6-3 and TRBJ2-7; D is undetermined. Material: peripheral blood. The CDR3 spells CASSYKLSSYEQYF. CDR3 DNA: TGTGCCAGCAGTTATAAATTGTCGTCCTACGAGCAGTACTTC.